Listed here are 25 T cell receptor beta chains from one sample, sequenced in a study of blood T cell repertoires in COVID-19. This table comes from immunoSEQ multiplex PCR, and its TCRdb copy is limited to in-frame clones, with some not included. The sample contains 35,000 to 50,000 clones, around 80% of which appear only once. The sample was peripheral blood. These receptors were collected from a woman older than 75 with acute or convalescent COVID-19.

The chain uses TRBV5-1 and TRBJ1-4; 10 nucleotides agree with TRBD1. This CDR3 is 16 amino acids long. With 4 bases clipped from V and 4 bases from J, the junction kept 7 bases outside the gene matches. Germline assignment: CDR1 SGHRS and CDR2 YFSETQ. The CDR3 region has the DNA TGCGCCAGCAGCGCCGACAGGGGGCTCTTTAATGAAAAACTGTTTTTT. It specifies CASSADRGLFNEKLFF.

Regarding this clone: A junction boundary mismatches the germline segment, possibly from a read error. The V and J genes are TRBV7-2 and TRBJ2-3; tentatively, D is TRBD1 (6 bases). The germline V gene has CDR1 SGHTA and CDR2 FQGNSA. The CDR3 has 12 amino acids. The CDR3 nucleotides read TGTGCCAGCAGCTTAAGGACAGCGACTGACTTCTTT. Protein product: CASSLRTATDFF. Filled out from reference TRBV7-2 and TRBJ2-3, the complete variable domain reads GAGVSQSPSNKVTEKGKDVELRCDPISGHTALYWYRQSLGQGLEFLIYFQGNSAPDKSGLPSDRFSAERTGGSVSTLTIQRTQQEDSAVYLCASSLRTATDFFGPGTRLTVL.

This chain joins TRBV4-1 and TRBJ1-1, with D unresolved. The germline CDR1 and CDR2 sequences are MGHRA and YSYEKL. The CDR3 runs to 12 residues. V shed 4 bases and J shed 11 bases, with 14 bases lying between them. The CDR3 reads CASSPIDEAAFF. Written as DNA, the CDR3 is TGCGCCAGCAGCCCAATAGACGAGGCGGCTTTCTTT.

This rearrangement joins TRBV6-6 to TRBJ2-7, with 10 bases fitting TRBD1. Germline V gene lookup returns CDR1 MNHNY and CDR2 SVGAGI (reference sequence). V shed 6 bases, J shed 6 bases, and the junction held 8 bases outside the gene matches. CDR3 length: 14 amino acids. DNA of the CDR3: TGTGCCAGCAGGGAAACCGGGACAGGGGTCGAGCAGTACTTC. Translation: CASRETGTGVEQYF.

V gene TRBV15 combines with J gene TRBJ2-7; unclear D gene. Germline CDR1 LNHNV, CDR2 YYDKDF (reference sequence). V lost 0 bases to trimming and J lost 0 bases, with 6 bases between them. The length of the CDR3 is 14 residues. The CDR3 sequence: CATSRDRNSYEQYF. DNA of the CDR3: TGTGCCACCAGCAGAGACAGAAACTCCTACGAGCAGTACTTC.

The rearrangement uses TRBV5-3 and TRBJ2-1; 9 bases line up with TRBD2. TRBV5-3 is treated as an ORF (open reading frame) with a function not yet certain. Unmatched junction bases numbered 19, after V lost 7 bases and J lost 2 bases. The CDR3 has 19 amino acids. The CDR3 loop reads CARRPRRRGGLSPYNEQFF. CDR3 nucleotides: TGTGCCAGACGCCCTCGACGGCGGGGGGGCCTATCCCCCTACAATGAGCAGTTCTTC.

In this sample, this clone turned up once. V gene TRBV6-6 combines with J gene TRBJ1-2; 7 bases match TRBD1. V dropped 6 bases and J dropped 5; count of bases not matched to a gene: 12. The germline CDR1 and CDR2 sequences are MNHNY and SVGAGI (reference sequence). CDR3 length: 15 amino acids. Written as DNA, the CDR3 is TGTGCCAGCAGGGAAGGGGGCGCGGGTTTATATGGCTACACCTTC. It encodes CASREGGAGLYGYTF.

The chain carries TRBV5-1 and TRBJ1-2; TRBD1 agrees at 7 bases. The CDR3 is 15 residues long. Germline CDR1 reads SGHRS; CDR2 reads YFSETQ. Unmatched junction bases numbered 5, after V lost 1 base and J lost 2 bases. CDR3 DNA: TGCGCCAGCAGCTTGACGCCGGGACAGAACTATGGCTACACCTTC. Its protein is CASSLTPGQNYGYTF.

The gene calls are TRBV13 and TRBJ1-1, with D possibly being TRBD1 (6 bases). This CDR3 is built from 16 residues. Between the trimmed V and J ends, which lost 5 bases and 4 bases, there was a span of 20 bases. CDR1 is PRHDT, CDR2 FYEKMQ, per germline (reference sequence). CDR3 sequence (DNA): TGTGCCAGCAGCCGACGGTGGCCAGGGGCGGGCACTGAAGCTTTCTTT. It codes for CASSRRWPGAGTEAFF.

The chain carries TRBV7-3 and TRBJ1-1; no clear D. Between the trimmed V and J ends, which lost 9 bases and 7 bases, there was a span of 6 bases. Germline CDR1 is SGHTA and CDR2 is FQGTGA. CDR3 size: 9 residues. CDR3 amino acids: CARFVEAFF. In DNA form, the CDR3 reads TGTGCCAGGTTCGTTGAAGCTTTCTTT.

The table lists this clone with a count of one. The rearrangement links TRBV6-1 to TRBJ1-1; 7 nucleotides agree with TRBD1. The CDR3 runs 15 residues. The J segment lost 6 bases and the V segment lost 1 base, leaving 8 bases of the junction unmatched. Germline CDR1 and CDR2: MNHNS and SASEGT. CDR3 protein: CASSEVYQGVSEAFF. The CDR3, as DNA: TGTGCCAGCAGTGAAGTATATCAGGGGGTATCTGAAGCTTTCTTT.

The chain recombines TRBV5-4 with TRBJ1-1, with TRBD1 identical over 9 bases. V dropped 3 bases and J dropped 5; count of bases not matched to a gene: 8. Germline V lookup: CDR1 SGHNT, CDR2 YYREEE (reference sequence). The CDR3 is 15 amino acids. CDR3 DNA: TGTGCCAGCAGCTCCCAACAGGGGGCTCGAACTGAAGCTTTCTTT. It is translated as CASSSQQGARTEAFF. The variable domain in full, with the rest retrieved from reference TRBV5-4 and TRBJ1-1, is ETGVTQSPTHLIKTRGQQVTLRCSSQSGHNTVSWYQQALGQGPQFIFQYYREEENGRGNFPPRFSGLQFPNYSSELNVNALELDDSALYLCASSSQQGARTEAFFGQGTRLTVV.

This rearrangement joins TRBV19 to TRBJ1-1; a possible D gene is TRBD1 (6 bases). V gave up 3 bases and J gave up 3 bases, with 11 bases separating them. The CDR3 is 14 amino acids. In germline, CDR1 is LNHDA, CDR2 SQIVND (reference sequence). This CDR3 reads CASSIRGSDTEAFF. The CDR3 DNA reads as TGTGCCAGTAGTATCAGGGGCTCGGACACTGAAGCTTTCTTT.

V usage is TRBV30 and J usage is TRBJ1-5; D is uncertain. Per the germline V gene, CDR1 is GTSNPN and CDR2 is SVGIG (reference sequence). V gave up 1 base and J gave up 1 base, with 8 bases separating them. There are 14 residues in the CDR3. The CDR3 is CAWSGGRSNQPQHF. The CDR3 bases are TGTGCCTGGAGTGGAGGCAGAAGCAATCAGCCCCAGCATTTT.

In nucleotides, the CDR3 is TGTGCCAGCAGCTTGACCAGGGCTTCTGGGGCCAACGTCCTGACTTTC. Translated, it gives CASSLTRASGANVLTF. The chain couples TRBV5-6 to TRBJ2-6, with a possible D match to TRBD1 (5 bases). V shed 1 base and J shed 1 base, with 9 bases lying between them. There are 16 residues in the CDR3. Germline loops: CDR1 SGHDT, CDR2 YYEEEE.

This sequence joins TRBV3-1 (or the pseudogene TRBV3-2) and TRBJ1-1, with TRBD1 identical over 8 bases. The CDR3 consists of 14 residues. In germline, CDR1 is LGHDT, CDR2 YNNKEL (reference sequence). Trimming took 5 bases from V and 4 from J; bases not matched to a gene: 6. CDR3: CASSFRGPGTEAFF. CDR3 DNA sequence: TGTGCCAGCAGCTTCAGGGGGCCAGGCACTGAAGCTTTCTTT.

This clone is a singleton in its sample. This sequence joins TRBV20-1 and TRBJ2-5, with 7 bases matching TRBD2. Germline loops: CDR1 DFQATT, CDR2 SNEGSKA (reference sequence). This CDR3 has 11 residues. With 6 bases clipped from V and 4 bases from J, the junction kept 2 bases outside the gene matches. This chain's CDR3 is CSASGAETQYF. In nucleotides, the CDR3 is TGCAGTGCCAGCGGGGCAGAGACCCAGTACTTC.

The CDR3 DNA reads TGTGCCAGCAGTCAGAGGACAGGGGGAGAGACCCAGTACTTC. Its protein is CASSQRTGGETQYF. This chain uses TRBV6-5 with TRBJ2-5; 10 bases map to TRBD1. J gave up 4 bases and V 5 bases, and 4 bases lay outside the gene matches. The CDR3 runs to 14 residues. The germline CDR1 and CDR2 sequences are MNHEY and SVGAGI.

This clone was counted a single time. The gene calls are TRBV4-1 and TRBJ2-2; a weak D match, TRBD1 (7 bases). The CDR3 extends over 16 amino acids. The germline V and J ends were trimmed by 1 base and 7 bases, with 16 bases remaining between them. Germline CDR1 and CDR2: MGHRA and YSYEKL. The CDR3 sequence is CASSQVVGGGIGELFF. The CDR3 DNA follows: TGCGCCAGCAGCCAAGTGGTAGGGGGCGGGATCGGGGAGCTGTTTTTT.

The chain joins TRBV3-1 (or the pseudogene TRBV3-2) to TRBJ1-2, with D tentatively TRBD1 (5 bases). Germline V gives CDR1 LGHDT, CDR2 YNNKEL (reference sequence). The CDR3 length is 14 residues. Trimming took 0 bases from V and 8 from J, leaving 13 bases between them. CDR3 sequence reads: CASSQEVDNRGYTF. CDR3 nucleotides: TGTGCCAGCAGCCAAGAAGTGGACAATCGGGGCTACACCTTC.

The chain combines TRBV4-1 with TRBJ2-1; 10 bases align to TRBD2. The V segment lost 1 base and the J segment 1 base; nucleotides outside the gene matches: 10. Germline CDR1 MGHRA, CDR2 YSYEKL. The CDR3 is 19 amino acids. The CDR3 is CASSQGDERGGGSYNEQFF. For the CDR3, the DNA is TGCGCCAGCAGCCAAGGAGACGAGCGGGGGGGCGGGTCCTACAATGAGCAGTTCTTC.

About this clone: The junction and the germline gene differ at one end; a read error may be behind it. The chain recombines TRBV24-1 with TRBJ2-3; the match to TRBD1 covers 7 bases. CDR1 and CDR2 from the germline V gene are KGHDR and SFDVKD. This CDR3 is 17 amino acids long. CDR3 DNA sequence: TGTGCCACCTGTGAACCCAAACGCGACAGGGTCACAGATACGCAGTATTTT. Encoded protein: CATCEPKRDRVTDTQYF.

The V gene is TRBV7-6, the J gene TRBJ2-1, with 9 nucleotides matching TRBD2. The CDR3 extends over 17 amino acids. V lost 1 base and J lost 0; bases outside the gene matches: 4. The V gene's germline CDR1 is SGHVS and CDR2 FNYEAQ. The CDR3 DNA reads TGTGCCAGCAGCTTAGGCGGGGGGGCCCTCTCCTACAATGAGCAGTTCTTC. It is translated as CASSLGGGALSYNEQFF.

The chain uses TRBV24-1 and TRBJ2-1; D is possibly TRBD1 (6 bases). Germline V CDR1 and CDR2: KGHDR, SFDVKD. The germline V and J ends were trimmed by 3 bases and 6 bases, with 14 bases remaining between them. This CDR3 region has 15 residues. This CDR3 reads CATSDPTRGSNEQFF. CDR3 coding DNA: TGTGCCACCAGTGATCCCACCAGGGGCAGCAATGAGCAGTTCTTC.

The V call is TRBV19, the J call TRBJ2-7, with 7 bases that match TRBD2. The CDR3 has 14 amino acids. From germline, CDR1 is LNHDA and CDR2 SQIVND (reference sequence). V was pared by 4 bases and J by 4 bases, with 7 bases of the junction left unmatched. The CDR3 region has the DNA TGTGCCAGTAGTACCGGGACTATGATGTACGAGCAGTACTTC. Its translation is CASSTGTMMYEQYF.